A single sample gave rise to the 9 T cell receptor beta chains below, sequenced in a study of CD8 T cells in Susac syndrome. Random hexamers served to reverse transcribe about 0.5 to 1 ug RNA. In TCRdb, the immunoSEQ multiplex PCR reads were re-called with MiXCR into one record per CDR3 protein. This table has tens of thousands of distinct CDR3 sequences, roughly 93% appearing once. The sample comprised CD8+ T cells from PBMCs. All receptors derive from a human donor in good health.

The V gene is TRBV10-3, the J gene TRBJ2-1; D is unresolved. The CDR3 runs 11 residues. Trimming took off 2 bases at V and 10 bases at J, with 6 bases between the two ends. Germline CDR1 ENHRY, CDR2 SYGVKD. CDR3: CAISEAAEQFF. The CDR3 region has the DNA TGTGCCATCAGTGAGGCAGCCGAGCAGTTCTTC.

The V call is TRBV6-5, the J call TRBJ2-7, with D perhaps TRBD1 (6 bases). V gave up 6 bases and J gave up 3 bases, with 12 bases separating them. CDR3 size: 13 residues. CDR1 is MNHEY and CDR2 is SVGAGI in the germline V gene. The CDR3 DNA sequence: TGTGCCAGCAGCCGGGACACGTACTACGAGCAGTACTTC. It is translated as CASSRDTYYEQYF.

The genes are TRBV6-1 and TRBJ2-5; 7 nucleotides match TRBD2. CDR1 is MNHNS, CDR2 SASEGT, per germline. The CDR3 spans 15 residues. V lost 3 bases, J lost 2 bases, and 6 bases stayed unmatched. The DNA for the CDR3 is TGTGCCAGCAGTGAGGCTAGCGGAGGACAAGAGACCCAGTACTTC. This translates into CASSEASGGQETQYF.

The chain couples TRBV3-1 to TRBJ1-1; unclear D gene. In germline, CDR1 is LGHDT, CDR2 YNNKEL (reference sequence). Trimming stripped 1 base from V and 3 bases from J, with 12 bases between. This CDR3 has 15 amino acids. The CDR3 reads CASSQVAGGDTEAFF. The CDR3 nucleotides are TGTGCCAGCAGCCAAGTAGCAGGTGGAGACACTGAAGCTTTCTTT. The full variable domain, completed using reference TRBV3-1 and TRBJ1-1, is DTAVSQTPKYLVTQMGNDKSIKCEQNLGHDTMYWYKQDSKKFLKIMFSYNNKELIINETVPNRFSPKSPDKAHLNLHINSLELGDSAVYFCASSQVAGGDTEAFFGQGTRLTVV.

In DNA, the CDR3 is TGTGCCATCAGTGAGGACCCCTACTCCTACAATGAGCAGTTCTTC. Translating it yields CAISEDPYSYNEQFF. The chain links TRBV10-3 to TRBJ2-1, with D unresolved. This CDR3 comprises 15 residues. The germline CDR1 and CDR2 sequences are ENHRY and SYGVKD. Trimming took 2 bases from V and 0 from J, leaving 8 bases between them.

The chain links TRBV5-1 to TRBJ1-1; D not certain. Trimming took off 4 bases at V and 0 bases at J, with 16 bases between the two ends. The germline CDR1 and CDR2 sequences are SGHRS and YFSETQ. The CDR3 extends over 16 amino acids. The CDR3 reads CASSRTGSPMNTEAFF. The CDR3 coding sequence is TGCGCCAGCAGCCGGACGGGGTCACCTATGAACACTGAAGCTTTCTTT.

The chain is built from TRBV27 and TRBJ2-7; 9 nucleotides line up with TRBD2. Germline V CDR1 and CDR2: MNHEY, SMNVEV (reference sequence). The CDR3 contains 15 residues. The V gene end was trimmed by 1 base and the J gene end by 2 bases; junction bases not matched to a gene: 3. CDR3 region: CASSLWGTSPYEQYF. CDR3 nucleotides: TGTGCCAGCAGTTTATGGGGGACTAGCCCCTACGAGCAGTACTTC.

The genes are TRBV27 and TRBJ1-1; 10 bases agree with TRBD1. There are 15 residues in the CDR3. Trimming removed 5 bases from V and 2 bases from J; junction bases left unmatched: 5. Germline-derived CDR1 and CDR2 are MNHEY and SMNVEV (reference sequence). CDR3 coding DNA: TGTGCCAGCAGTCCACTGACAGGGGGCAACACTGAAGCTTTCTTT. Protein sequence: CASSPLTGGNTEAFF.

Written as DNA, the CDR3 is TGTGCCAGCACCCCCGGGGGTAGTCAGCCCCAGCATTTT. Its translation: CASTPGGSQPQHF. The chain recombines TRBV6-6 with TRBJ1-5; weak D call: TRBD1 (5 bases). The V end lost 7 bases, the J end lost 6 bases, and 13 bases lay between the germline ends. CDR1 is MNHNY, CDR2 SVGAGI, per germline (reference sequence). This CDR3 has 13 residues.